Listed below are T cell receptor beta chains from one sample, sequenced in a study of Graves' ophthalmopathy and Graves' hyperthyroidism. TCRdb redid the calling of the multiplex PCR reads with MiXCR, one entry per CDR3 protein. The sample includes under 350,000 distinct CDR3 sequences, 15% to 20% of them seen just once. The source material was peripheral blood. The receptors come from an adult man with Graves' ophthalmopathy. CDR3s include the opening cysteine and the closing phenylalanine or tryptophan. Fields, in order: D gene, V gene, clone size, J gene, CDR3 protein, CDR3 DNA. D genes are given only for firm matches. Clone size is given for some rows only: seen once, a few or many times, or a class if the clone is expanded.

D: -; V: TRBV6-2/TRBV6-3; size: many; J: TRBJ2-5; CDR3: CASSYLGVRETQYF; DNA: TGTGCCAGCAGTTATTTGGGGGTCCGAGAGACCCAGTACTTC
D: -; V: TRBV28; size: -; J: TRBJ1-1; CDR3: CASSLVSEGEAFF; DNA: TGTGCCAGCAGTTTAGTCTCGGAGGGAGAAGCTTTCTTT
D: -; V: TRBV28; size: -; J: TRBJ2-7; CDR3: CASSFGRPAYEQYF; DNA: TGTGCCAGCAGTTTCGGCCGGCCGGCCTACGAGCAGTACTTC
D: -; V: TRBV4-2; size: -; J: TRBJ2-6; CDR3: CASGPVSGAFSGANVLTF; DNA: TGTGCCAGCGGCCCGGTGTCAGGGGCTTTCTCTGGGGCCAACGTCCTGACTTTC
D: -; V: TRBV19; size: many; J: TRBJ1-1; CDR3: CASSPDGWGTEAFF; DNA: TGTGCCAGTAGTCCCGACGGATGGGGGACTGAAGCTTTCTTT
D: TRBD2; V: TRBV20-1; size: many; J: TRBJ2-7; CDR3: CSCYGREVVDEQYF; DNA: TGCAGCTGCTACGGGCGGGAGGTGGTCGACGAGCAGTACTTC
D: -; V: TRBV4-1; size: many; J: TRBJ1-2; CDR3: CASSQDDSNYGYTF; DNA: TGCGCCAGCAGCCAAGATGACAGCAACTATGGCTACACCTTC
D: -; V: TRBV6-2/TRBV6-3; size: -; J: TRBJ2-5; CDR3: CASRTQTAGSQETQYF; DNA: TGTGCCAGCAGAACCCAAACAGCCGGGTCTCAAGAGACCCAGTACTTC
D: -; V: TRBV6-2/TRBV6-3; size: many; J: TRBJ1-1; CDR3: CASQTGPTGDTEAFF; DNA: TGTGCCAGTCAAACGGGCCCAACGGGTGATACTGAAGCTTTCTTT
D: -; V: TRBV19; size: many; J: TRBJ1-1; CDR3: CASSEARNTEAFF; DNA: TGTGCCAGTAGTGAGGCGAGGAACACTGAAGCTTTCTTT
D: -; V: TRBV28; size: many; J: TRBJ1-1; CDR3: CASRPGTMTSLNTEAFF; DNA: TGTGCCAGCAGGCCCGGGACAATGACTAGCCTGAACACTGAAGCTTTCTTT
D: -; V: TRBV6-2/TRBV6-3; size: many; J: TRBJ2-2; CDR3: CASSYMWRGAGELFF; DNA: TGTGCCAGCAGTTACATGTGGCGGGGCGCCGGGGAGCTGTTTTTT
D: TRBD2; V: TRBV18; size: many; J: TRBJ2-7; CDR3: CASSVNVGGNYEQYF; DNA: TGTGCCAGCTCCGTGAACGTGGGAGGGAACTACGAGCAGTACTTC
D: -; V: TRBV10-3; size: many; J: TRBJ2-7; CDR3: CAISATESRYEQYF; DNA: TGTGCCATCAGTGCGACAGAAAGCCGCTACGAGCAGTACTTC
D: -; V: TRBV20-1; size: -; J: TRBJ1-2; CDR3: CSAWKGGGYTF; DNA: TGCAGTGCTTGGAAAGGGGGGGGCTACACCTTC
D: -; V: TRBV28; size: -; J: TRBJ1-5; CDR3: CASYLGELNQPQHF; DNA: TGTGCCAGCTATTTGGGGGAGCTCAATCAGCCCCAGCATTTT
D: TRBD1; V: TRBV6-1; size: many; J: TRBJ2-7; CDR3: CASSGGQGSYEQYF; DNA: TGTGCCAGCAGTGGGGGACAGGGGTCCTACGAGCAGTACTTC
D: -; V: TRBV10-3; size: many; J: TRBJ1-2; CDR3: CAISEKASDYGYTF; DNA: TGTGCCATCAGTGAGAAGGCCTCGGACTATGGCTACACCTTC
D: TRBD2; V: TRBV20-1; size: few; J: TRBJ2-3; CDR3: CSGRLRGSGRQVGTDTQYF; DNA: TGCAGTGGTCGTTTGCGGGGGTCAGGGAGGCAGGTTGGCACAGATACGCAGTATTTT
D: TRBD1; V: TRBV24-1; size: many; J: TRBJ2-5; CDR3: CATRTGGSETQYF; DNA: TGTGCCACCAGAACAGGGGGCTCGGAGACCCAGTACTTC
D: TRBD1; V: TRBV6-5; size: many; J: TRBJ1-1; CDR3: CASSLDRANTEAFF; DNA: TGTGCCAGCAGTTTGGACAGGGCGAACACTGAAGCTTTCTTT
D: -; V: TRBV6-5; size: many; J: TRBJ2-7; CDR3: CASSLSRNEQYF; DNA: TGTGCCAGCAGCCTTTCAAGAAACGAGCAGTACTTC
D: TRBD1; V: TRBV2; size: many; J: TRBJ1-5; CDR3: CASSGDRGSNQPQHF; DNA: TGTGCCAGCAGTGGCGACAGGGGGAGCAATCAGCCCCAGCATTTT
D: -; V: TRBV2; size: few; J: TRBJ1-3; CDR3: CASWGSGNTIYF; DNA: TGTGCCAGCTGGGGGTCTGGAAACACCATATATTTT
D: -; V: TRBV27; size: -; J: TRBJ2-7; CDR3: CASSLGAGPVYEQYF; DNA: TGTGCCAGCAGTTTGGGGGCGGGACCGGTATACGAGCAGTACTTC
D: TRBD2; V: TRBV2; size: many; J: TRBJ2-5; CDR3: CASTGGETQYF; DNA: TGTGCCAGCACGGGGGGAGAGACCCAGTACTTC
D: TRBD2; V: TRBV4-1; size: many; J: TRBJ2-7; CDR3: CASSPLAGVNYEQYF; DNA: TGCGCCAGCAGCCCTCTTGCGGGAGTGAACTACGAGCAGTACTTC
D: TRBD2; V: TRBV29-1; size: once; J: TRBJ2-7; CDR3: CSVEAGAYEQYF; DNA: TGCAGCGTGGAAGCGGGAGCCTACGAGCAGTACTTC
D: -; V: TRBV6-2/TRBV6-3; size: many; J: TRBJ2-7; CDR3: CASRPGGGLGHEQYF; DNA: TGTGCCAGCAGGCCCGGTGGAGGGTTGGGCCACGAGCAGTACTTC
D: -; V: TRBV19; size: many; J: TRBJ1-1; CDR3: CASRTTTLTGLNTEAFF; DNA: TGTGCCAGTAGAACCACCACCTTAACAGGGTTGAACACTGAAGCTTTCTTT
D: -; V: TRBV20-1; size: many; J: TRBJ2-7; CDR3: CSAASGPYEQYF; DNA: TGCAGTGCCGCGAGTGGGCCCTACGAGCAGTACTTC
D: -; V: TRBV20-1; size: many; J: TRBJ1-1; CDR3: CSARVGRRNTEAFF; DNA: TGCAGTGCTAGAGTAGGCAGGAGGAACACTGAAGCTTTCTTT
D: -; V: TRBV19; size: many; J: TRBJ2-7; CDR3: CASRYSGAPYEQYF; DNA: TGTGCCAGTAGGTACAGCGGAGCCCCCTACGAGCAGTACTTC
D: -; V: TRBV29-1; size: many; J: TRBJ2-5; CDR3: CSVAVGGGETQYF; DNA: TGCAGCGTTGCAGTTGGGGGAGGAGAGACCCAGTACTTC
D: -; V: TRBV5-1; size: many; J: TRBJ1-2; CDR3: CASSFDANYGYTF; DNA: TGCGCCAGCAGCTTTGACGCTAACTATGGCTACACCTTC
D: -; V: TRBV12-3/TRBV12-4; size: -; J: TRBJ2-6; CDR3: CASTPRGQAVLTF; DNA: TGTGCCAGCACCCCTCGAGGGCAGGCAGTCCTGACTTTC
D: -; V: TRBV20-1; size: many; J: TRBJ1-1; CDR3: CSARVLGEVEAFF; DNA: TGCAGTGCTAGAGTTCTCGGGGAAGTTGAAGCTTTCTTT
D: -; V: TRBV7-2; size: many; J: TRBJ1-2; CDR3: CASSLVSQNYGYTF; DNA: TGTGCCAGCAGCTTAGTTTCACAGAACTATGGCTACACCTTC
D: -; V: TRBV11-2; size: -; J: TRBJ2-7; CDR3: CASSSGHPYEQYF; DNA: TGTGCCAGCAGCTCAGGACACCCCTACGAGCAGTACTTC
D: -; V: TRBV19; size: many; J: TRBJ2-7; CDR3: CASSIQGGPYEQYF; DNA: TGTGCCAGTAGTATACAGGGAGGTCCCTACGAGCAGTACTTC
D: -; V: TRBV7-8; size: many; J: TRBJ1-2; CDR3: CASSLAAGVYGYTF; DNA: TGTGCCAGCAGCTTAGCCGCAGGGGTCTATGGCTACACCTTC
D: TRBD2; V: TRBV29-1; size: many; J: TRBJ2-2; CDR3: CSARLPGTSGKTGELFF; DNA: TGCAGCGCTCGCCTCCCCGGGACTAGCGGGAAGACCGGGGAGCTGTTTTTT
D: TRBD1; V: TRBV30; size: many; J: TRBJ1-2; CDR3: CAQTGVEGGYTF; DNA: TGTGCCCAGACAGGGGTCGAGGGAGGCTACACCTTC
D: TRBD1; V: TRBV6-1; size: -; J: TRBJ2-7; CDR3: CASTGTGYEQYF; DNA: TGTGCCAGCACGGGGACAGGCTACGAGCAGTACTTC
D: -; V: TRBV12-3/TRBV12-4; size: many; J: TRBJ1-2; CDR3: CASSLVWGYGYTF; DNA: TGTGCCAGCAGTCTCGTGTGGGGCTATGGCTACACCTTC
D: TRBD1; V: TRBV19; size: many; J: TRBJ1-5; CDR3: CASRRRRQGDQPQHF; DNA: TGTGCCAGTAGGAGGAGGAGGCAGGGGGATCAGCCCCAGCATTTT
D: TRBD1; V: TRBV6-2/TRBV6-3; size: many; J: TRBJ1-1; CDR3: CASSYSYRGNTEAFF; DNA: TGTGCCAGCAGTTACTCATACAGGGGGAACACTGAAGCTTTCTTT
D: -; V: TRBV28; size: many; J: TRBJ1-1; CDR3: CASSSGRKNTEAFF; DNA: TGTGCCAGCTCGTCAGGGAGGAAGAACACTGAAGCTTTCTTT
D: -; V: TRBV19; size: many; J: TRBJ1-5; CDR3: CASSIGQRYQPQHF; DNA: TGTGCCAGTAGTATAGGTCAGAGATATCAGCCCCAGCATTTT
D: -; V: TRBV6-2/TRBV6-3; size: many; J: TRBJ1-1; CDR3: CASSEGGGTEAFF; DNA: TGTGCCAGCAGCGAGGGGGGGGGGACTGAAGCTTTCTTT
D: -; V: TRBV11-1; size: many; J: TRBJ2-7; CDR3: CASSEGHGSHEQYF; DNA: TGTGCCAGCAGCGAGGGACACGGTTCTCACGAGCAGTACTTC
D: -; V: TRBV27; size: many; J: TRBJ2-5; CDR3: CASSLRASGETQYF; DNA: TGTGCCAGCAGTTTGAGGGCCTCTGGAGAGACCCAGTACTTC
D: TRBD1; V: TRBV5-1; size: many; J: TRBJ2-4; CDR3: CASSADREWGKNIQYF; DNA: TGCGCCAGCAGCGCGGACAGGGAATGGGGCAAAAACATTCAGTACTTC
D: -; V: TRBV25-1; size: many; J: TRBJ2-2; CDR3: CASSNRDSGELFF; DNA: TGTGCCAGCAGTAACAGGGATTCCGGGGAGCTGTTTTTT
D: TRBD1; V: TRBV9; size: many; J: TRBJ1-1; CDR3: CASSSSPDRVLSEAFF; DNA: TGTGCCAGCAGCTCTTCCCCAGACAGGGTGTTATCTGAAGCTTTCTTT